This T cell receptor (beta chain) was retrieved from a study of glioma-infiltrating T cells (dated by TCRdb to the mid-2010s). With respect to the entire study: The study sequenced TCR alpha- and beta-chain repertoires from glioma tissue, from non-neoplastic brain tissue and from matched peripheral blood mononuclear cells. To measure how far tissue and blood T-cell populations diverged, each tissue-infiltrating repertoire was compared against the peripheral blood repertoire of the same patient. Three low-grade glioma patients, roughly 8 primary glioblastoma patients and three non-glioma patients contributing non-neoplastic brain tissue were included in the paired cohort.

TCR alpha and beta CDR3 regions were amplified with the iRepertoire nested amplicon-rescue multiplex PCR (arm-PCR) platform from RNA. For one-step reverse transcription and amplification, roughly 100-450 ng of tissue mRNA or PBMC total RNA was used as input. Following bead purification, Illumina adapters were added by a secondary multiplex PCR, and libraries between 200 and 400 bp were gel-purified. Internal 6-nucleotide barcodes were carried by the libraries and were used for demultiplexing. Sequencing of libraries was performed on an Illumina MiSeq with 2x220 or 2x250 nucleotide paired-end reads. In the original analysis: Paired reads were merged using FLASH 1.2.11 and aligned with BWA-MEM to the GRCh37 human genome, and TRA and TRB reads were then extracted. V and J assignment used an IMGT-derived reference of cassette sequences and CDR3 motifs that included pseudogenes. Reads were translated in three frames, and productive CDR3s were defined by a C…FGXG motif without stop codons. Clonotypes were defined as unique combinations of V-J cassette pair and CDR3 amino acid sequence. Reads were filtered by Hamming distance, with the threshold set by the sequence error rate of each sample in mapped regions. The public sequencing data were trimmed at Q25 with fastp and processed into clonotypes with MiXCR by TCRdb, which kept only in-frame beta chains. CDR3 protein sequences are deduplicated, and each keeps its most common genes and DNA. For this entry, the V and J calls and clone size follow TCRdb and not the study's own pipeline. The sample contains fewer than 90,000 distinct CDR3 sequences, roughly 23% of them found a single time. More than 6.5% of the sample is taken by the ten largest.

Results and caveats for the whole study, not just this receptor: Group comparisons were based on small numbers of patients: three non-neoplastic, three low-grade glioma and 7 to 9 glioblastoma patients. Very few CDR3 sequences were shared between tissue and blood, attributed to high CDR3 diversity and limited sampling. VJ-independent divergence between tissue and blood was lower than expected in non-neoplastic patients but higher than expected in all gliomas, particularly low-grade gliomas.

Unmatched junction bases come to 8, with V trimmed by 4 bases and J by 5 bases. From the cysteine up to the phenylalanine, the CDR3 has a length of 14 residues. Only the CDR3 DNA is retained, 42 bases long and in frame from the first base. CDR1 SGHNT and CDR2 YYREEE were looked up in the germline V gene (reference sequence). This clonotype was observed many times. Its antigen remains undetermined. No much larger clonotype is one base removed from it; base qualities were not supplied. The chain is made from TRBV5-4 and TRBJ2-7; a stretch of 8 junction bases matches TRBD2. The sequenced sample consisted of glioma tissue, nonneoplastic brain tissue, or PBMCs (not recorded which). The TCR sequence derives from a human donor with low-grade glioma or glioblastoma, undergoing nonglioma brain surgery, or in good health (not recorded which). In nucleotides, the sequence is TGTGCCAGCAGCCAACGTCTAGCGGGCCACGAGCAGTACTTC. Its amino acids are CASSQRLAGHEQYF.